The 28 T cell receptor beta chains below were found in one sample sequenced in a study of blood T cell repertoires in COVID-19. Assay used: immunoSEQ multiplex PCR; TCRdb lists only in-frame clones, some missing. The sample contains about 66,000 clones, roughly 84% of which appear only once. The specimen was peripheral blood. The receptors were gathered from a man between 65 and 85 years old with acute or convalescent COVID-19.

The V call is TRBV9, the J call TRBJ1-4; a weak D match, TRBD1 (5 bases). This CDR3 spans 14 amino acids. V lost 0 bases, J lost 6 bases, and 9 bases lay in between. CDR1 is SGDLS, CDR2 YYNGEE, per germline. CDR3 amino acids: CASSVDQGYEKLFF. The CDR3 region has the DNA TGTGCCAGCAGCGTAGATCAGGGTTATGAAAAACTGTTTTTT.

This chain connects TRBV23-1 to TRBJ1-6, with TRBD1 as a possible D gene (5 bases). TRBV23-1 belongs to the ORF category, with a function that is uncertain. Deletions cut 11 bases from V and 3 bases from J, with 8 bases between. The CDR3 is made up of 12 amino acids. Written as DNA, the CDR3 is TGCGCCTGGACAAACTATAATTCACCCCTCCACTTT. As protein: CAWTNYNSPLHF.

The chain recombines TRBV19 with TRBJ1-6; 7 nucleotides agree with TRBD1. The CDR3 is 14 residues long. Losses at the gene ends were 5 bases for V and 9 bases for J; bases not matched to a gene: 7. CDR1 LNHDA and CDR2 SQIVND come from the germline V gene (reference sequence). The CDR3 sequence: CASSAQGQGSPLHF. CDR3 DNA sequence: TGTGCCAGTAGTGCACAGGGGCAAGGTTCACCCCTCCACTTT.

The genes are TRBV14 and TRBJ1-2; 8 bases map to TRBD1. Germline CDR1 SGHDN, CDR2 FVKESK. V lost 4 bases and J lost 4; bases outside the gene matches: 2. The CDR3 sequence is 13 residues long. This chain's CDR3 is CASSPDRVYGYTF. Here the CDR3 DNA reads TGTGCCAGCAGCCCGGACAGGGTCTATGGCTACACCTTC.

This clone was recorded only once. The chain links TRBV19 to TRBJ1-3, with 8 positions matching TRBD1. The ends lost 7 bases at V and 5 bases at J; junction bases unmatched: 13. This CDR3 has 16 amino acids. Germline V gene sequence: CDR1 LNHDA, CDR2 SQIVND (reference sequence). Here the CDR3 DNA reads TGTGCCAGTACATCTGCCGCGACAGGGGAAAGAAACACCATATATTTT. This translates into CASTSAATGERNTIYF.

As DNA, the CDR3 is TGTGCCAGCGGGGGGCAGCCCCAGCATTTT. Translated, it gives CASGGQPQHF. V is TRBV28 and J is TRBJ1-5; tentative D call: TRBD1 (5 bases). CDR3 size: 10 residues. Trimming took off 8 bases at V and 7 bases at J, with 6 bases between the two ends. Germline V gene lookup returns CDR1 MDHEN and CDR2 SYDVKM.

The gene calls are TRBV7-2 and TRBJ2-7, with 8 bases matching TRBD1. The CDR3 has 16 amino acids. CDR1 SGHTA and CDR2 FQGNSA come from the germline V gene. With V trimmed by 5 bases and J by 2 bases, 11 bases remained unmatched. The CDR3 here is CASSTPAGGSPYEQYF. The CDR3 DNA reads as TGTGCCAGCAGCACCCCCGCAGGGGGCTCCCCCTACGAGCAGTACTTC. Based on the CDR3 plus reference TRBV7-2 and TRBJ2-7, the full variable domain is GAGVSQSPSNKVTEKGKDVELRCDPISGHTALYWYRQSLGQGLEFLIYFQGNSAPDKSGLPSDRFSAERTGGSVSTLTIQRTQQEDSAVYLCASSTPAGGSPYEQYFGPGTRLTVT.

The chain uses TRBV19 and TRBJ1-4; 7 bases fit TRBD1. V was clipped by 5 bases and J by 5 bases; unmatched bases: 23. The germline V gene encodes CDR1 LNHDA and CDR2 SQIVND (reference sequence). The CDR3 runs to 20 residues. The CDR3 is CASSPLQPGQRRPNNEKLFF. CDR3 DNA: TGTGCCAGTAGTCCGCTACAACCGGGACAGCGAAGACCTAACAATGAAAAACTGTTTTTT.

This clone appeared a single time. V usage is TRBV6-5 and J usage is TRBJ2-3; possible D gene TRBD2, 5 bases. This CDR3 region has 11 residues. CDR1 and CDR2 (germline): MNHEY, SVGAGI. The germline V and J ends were trimmed by 10 bases and 8 bases, with 13 bases remaining between them. DNA for the CDR3: TGTGCCAATCAGGCGGGCGGTACGCAGTATTTT. Encoded protein: CANQAGGTQYF.

The J gene is TRBJ2-2, the V gene TRBV9; D is undetermined. The V gene lost 0 bases and the J gene lost 1 base, with 4 bases spanning the gap. Germline CDR1 and CDR2: SGDLS and YYNGEE. CDR3 length equals 14 residues. The CDR3 bases are TGTGCCAGCAGCGTAGAGAGGAACACCGGGGAGCTGTTTTTT. Protein: CASSVERNTGELFF. The variable domain in full, with the rest retrieved from reference TRBV9 and TRBJ2-2, is DSGVTQTPKHLITATGQRVTLRCSPRSGDLSVYWYQQSLDQGLQFLIQYYNGEERAKGNILERFSAQQFPDLHSELNLSSLELGDSALYFCASSVERNTGELFFGEGSRLTVL.

The J gene is TRBJ2-5, the V gene TRBV7-9; no clear D gene. The V gene's germline CDR1 is SEHNR and CDR2 FQNEAQ (reference sequence). The CDR3 is made up of 15 amino acids. Trimming shortened V by 5 bases and J by 6 bases, and 19 bases separated the two germline ends. The CDR3 protein is CASSPQANRLKTQYF. CDR3 coding DNA: TGTGCCAGCAGCCCTCAAGCGAACCGGTTAAAGACCCAGTACTTC.

This clone appeared once. This rearrangement joins TRBV19 to TRBJ2-7; unclear D gene. The CDR3 length is 13 residues. Germline V gene lookup returns CDR1 LNHDA and CDR2 SQIVND (reference sequence). Trimming pared 5 bases from V and 6 bases from J, leaving 14 bases between. Written as DNA, the CDR3 is TGTGCCAGTAGTTCGATCCAGAAGTCCGAGCAGTACTTC. Its protein is CASSSIQKSEQYF.

The rearrangement joins TRBV12-3 or TRBV12-4 to TRBJ2-5, with unresolved D. This CDR3 spans 12 amino acids. V was pared by 2 bases and J by 6 bases, with 7 bases between. In nucleotides, the CDR3 is TGTGCCAGCAGTTTAAGTGGCCAGACCCAGTACTTC. Translating it yields CASSLSGQTQYF.

V gene TRBV4-1 combines with J gene TRBJ2-5, with unresolved D. V was trimmed by 1 base and J by 4 bases, leaving 7 bases between them. The CDR3 consists of 13 residues. Germline CDR1 and CDR2: MGHRA and YSYEKL. The CDR3 nucleotides are TGCGCCAGCAGCCAAGGAGTCCCAGAGACCCAGTACTTC. This gives the protein CASSQGVPETQYF.

This chain connects TRBV29-1 to TRBJ2-7; the D gene is possibly TRBD1 (5 bases). The CDR3 totals 12 residues. Trimming removed 5 bases at V and 2 bases at J, with 10 bases between. Germline CDR1 SQVTM, CDR2 ANQGSEA. The chain's CDR3 is CSVSQGPYEQYF. In nucleotides, the CDR3 is TGCAGCGTTAGTCAGGGTCCCTACGAGCAGTACTTC.

The J gene is TRBJ2-1, the V gene TRBV3-1 (or the pseudogene TRBV3-2); TRBD2 is a possible D gene (5 bases). Germline V lookup: CDR1 LGHDT, CDR2 YNNKEL (reference sequence). Trimming shortened V by 1 base and J by 7 bases, and 8 bases separated the two germline ends. The CDR3 consists of 13 residues. The CDR3 region is CASSQGTLNEQFF. The CDR3 DNA sequence: TGTGCCAGCAGCCAAGGGACTTTAAATGAGCAGTTCTTC.

The chain joins TRBV27 to TRBJ1-2; 8 bases are a match to TRBD1. The CDR3 loop spans 15 amino acids. V shed 4 bases and J 7 bases; nucleotides not matched to a gene: 11. The germline V gene has CDR1 MNHEY and CDR2 SMNVEV (reference sequence). CDR3 sequence reads: CASSSTGQARSGYTF. The CDR3 nucleotides read TGTGCCAGCAGTTCTACGGGACAGGCAAGGTCTGGCTACACCTTC.

The rearrangement joins TRBV24-1 to TRBJ2-7, with 10 bases aligning to TRBD1. The junction had 13 bases not matched to a gene; V was cut back by 5 bases and J by 7 bases. Germline CDR1 KGHDR, CDR2 SFDVKD. The length of the CDR3 is 16 residues. As DNA, the CDR3 is TGTGCCACCAGTGGGGACAGGGGAAGAGGAAAGGGGGAGCAGTACTTC. Translating it yields CATSGDRGRGKGEQYF.

CDR3 region: CASSRSGTGGPSSYEQYF. In nucleotides, the CDR3 is TGTGCCAGCAGCCGATCCGGGACAGGGGGTCCCAGCTCCTACGAGCAGTACTTC. The chain is built from TRBV3-1 (or the pseudogene TRBV3-2) and TRBJ2-7; 11 nucleotides line up with TRBD1. Germline V gene lookup returns CDR1 LGHDT and CDR2 YNNKEL (reference sequence). This CDR3 has 18 residues. J lost 0 bases, V lost 4 bases, and 11 bases had no gene match.

The chain employs TRBV10-3 and TRBJ1-1; 7 bases line up with TRBD1. Germline V CDR1 and CDR2: ENHRY, SYGVKD. The CDR3 length is 14 residues. V gave up 6 bases and J gave up 1 base; unmatched junction bases: 5. CDR3 coding DNA: TGTGCCATCAGCAACAGGGGTGGGAACACTGAAGCTTTCTTT. This gives the protein CAISNRGGNTEAFF.

The chain combines TRBV24-1 with TRBJ2-3; D possibly corresponds to TRBD1 (6 bases). Germline CDR1 reads KGHDR; CDR2 reads SFDVKD. The V end was cut by 4 bases, the J end by 2 bases, with 15 bases between. The CDR3 is made up of 16 amino acids. CDR3 sequence: CATSDPTGALTDTQYF. The DNA for the CDR3 is TGTGCCACCAGTGACCCGACAGGAGCCCTCACAGATACGCAGTATTTT.

This clone was found once. The chain employs TRBV4-1 and TRBJ2-7; 7 bases match TRBD1. V lost 3 bases to trimming and J lost 2 bases; unmatched junction nucleotides: 13. The CDR3 has 17 residues. Germline V gives CDR1 MGHRA, CDR2 YSYEKL. CDR3 region: CASSQYDRDPIPYEQYF. Here the CDR3 DNA reads TGCGCCAGCAGCCAGTACGACAGGGACCCTATTCCCTACGAGCAGTACTTC.

This clone occurred once. The chain has TRBV7-8 and TRBJ1-5; 7 bases agree with TRBD1. Losses at the gene ends were 5 bases for V and 3 bases for J; bases not matched to a gene: 7. The CDR3 is 15 amino acids. Looked up from germline, CDR1 is SGHVS and CDR2 is FQNEAQ. The CDR3 coding sequence is TGTGCCAGCAGCCGAGACAGGGCAACCAATCAGCCCCAGCATTTT. The encoded protein is CASSRDRATNQPQHF.

The genes are TRBV6-5 and TRBJ1-1; D is ambiguous. Trimming stripped 0 bases from V and 1 base from J, with 9 bases between. Germline V gene lookup returns CDR1 MNHEY and CDR2 SVGAGI. This CDR3 has 15 amino acids. This chain's CDR3 is CASSYSPRPNTEAFF. CDR3 nucleotide sequence: TGTGCCAGCAGTTACTCTCCCAGGCCGAACACTGAAGCTTTCTTT.

The chain has TRBV28 and TRBJ2-3; 7 bases align to TRBD2. The CDR3 is 14 amino acids. J gave up 2 bases and V 7 bases, and 6 bases lay outside the gene matches. Germline CDR1 MDHEN, CDR2 SYDVKM. CDR3 coding DNA: TGTGCCAGCATCCCGACTAGCCACACAGATACGCAGTATTTT. Translated, it gives CASIPTSHTDTQYF.

This clone showed up just once. The CDR3 nucleotides are TGTGCCAGCAGTGAATACAGGGCCTACGAGCAGTACTTC. This translates into CASSEYRAYEQYF. The chain carries TRBV2 and TRBJ2-7, with D possibly being TRBD1 (6 bases). The V end lost 2 bases, the J end lost 2 bases, and 7 bases lay between the germline ends. In germline, CDR1 is SNHLY, CDR2 FYNNEI. The CDR3 consists of 13 residues. The full variable domain, rest sourced from reference TRBV2 and TRBJ2-7, is EPEVTQTPSHQVTQMGQEVILRCVPISNHLYFYWYRQILGQKVEFLVSFYNNEISEKSEIFDDQFSVERPDGSNFTLKIRSTKLEDSAMYFCASSEYRAYEQYFGPGTRLTVT.

V gene TRBV10-3 combines with J gene TRBJ2-5, with TRBD2 identical over 8 bases. The CDR3 loop spans 15 amino acids. Germline V gene lookup returns CDR1 ENHRY and CDR2 SYGVKD. V shed 8 bases and J 2 bases; nucleotides not matched to a gene: 10. The CDR3 DNA follows: TGTGCCATCGCGGATCGCGGGGGGCCTCAAGAGACCCAGTACTTC. Protein product: CAIADRGGPQETQYF.

CDR3 loop: CASSLGTSITGELFF. The CDR3 coding sequence is TGTGCCAGCAGCTTGGGGACTAGTATCACCGGGGAGCTGTTTTTT. The chain couples TRBV5-4 to TRBJ2-2; TRBD2 matches at 7 bases. Germline-derived CDR1 and CDR2 are SGHNT and YYREEE (reference sequence). There are 15 residues in the CDR3. J gave up 4 bases and V 0 bases, and 3 bases lay outside the gene matches.